These 19 T cell receptor beta chains came from one sample sequenced in a study of control samples from healthy donors and cancer patients (dated by TCRdb to about 2020). Libraries were prepared through the immunoSEQ multiplex PCR assay. Not all clones reach the TCRdb copy of this immuneACCESS table, which keeps in-frame sequences only. Checked studies attribute under half of the gap to unresolved V genes and leave the rest unexplained. The sample includes some 74,000 clones, with about 88% observed a single time. Around 5.7% of the sample lies in the top ten. The specimen sequenced was blood. The receptors come from a woman between 45 and 60 years old in good health.

This clone was seen a handful of times. J is TRBJ1-1 and V is TRBV18; the D gene is possibly TRBD1 (6 bases). The germline V gene has CDR1 KGHSH and CDR2 LQKENI. Between the trimmed V and J ends, which lost 8 bases and 4 bases, there was a span of 14 bases. CDR3 length: 13 residues. The CDR3 reads CASASGVGTEAFF. The CDR3 DNA sequence: TGTGCCAGCGCCTCAGGGGTGGGCACTGAAGCTTTCTTT.

J is TRBJ2-7 and V is TRBV29-1; TRBD1 aligns across 12 bases. The CDR3 covers 12 residues. The trim removed 6 bases at V and 5 bases at J, leaving 2 bases unmatched. Germline assignment: CDR1 SQVTM and CDR2 ANQGSEA. The CDR3 sequence: CSVGTGGNEQYF. In DNA, the CDR3 is TGCAGCGTCGGGACAGGGGGCAACGAGCAGTACTTC.

This chain links TRBV4-1 with TRBJ2-3; no definite D call. Germline V lookup: CDR1 MGHRA, CDR2 YSYEKL. Deletions cut 0 bases from V and 0 bases from J, with 10 bases between. This CDR3 has 16 residues. CDR3 coding DNA: TGCGCCAGCAGCCAAGATTTGCGCCCTAGCACAGATACGCAGTATTTT. It translates to CASSQDLRPSTDTQYF.

The J gene is TRBJ1-2, the V gene TRBV5-6; no firm D call. V was cut by 0 bases and J by 4 bases, with 4 bases left in between. The germline CDR1 and CDR2 sequences are SGHDT and YYEEEE. The CDR3 covers 12 residues. The CDR3 here is CASSLGSYGYTF. The DNA for the CDR3 is TGTGCCAGCAGCTTGGGCAGCTATGGCTACACCTTC.

J is TRBJ2-1 and V is TRBV7-8; 9 bases align to TRBD1. The CDR3 runs to 14 residues. Germline-derived CDR1 and CDR2 are SGHVS and FQNEAQ. With V trimmed by 6 bases and J by 5 bases, 5 bases remained unmatched. The CDR3 reads CASSRTGANNEQFF. In DNA, the CDR3 is TGTGCCAGCAGTCGGACAGGGGCGAACAATGAGCAGTTCTTC.

In this sample, this clone turned up once. V and J are TRBV2 and TRBJ2-1, with TRBD1 matching over 8 bases. Germline CDR1 SNHLY, CDR2 FYNNEI. Trimming removed 4 bases from V and 4 bases from J; junction bases left unmatched: 9. CDR3 length: 16 amino acids. Here the CDR3 DNA reads TGTGCCAGCAGTGCCCGGACAGGGATAGCATACAATGAGCAGTTCTTC. Translated, it gives CASSARTGIAYNEQFF.

The chain carries TRBV7-9 and TRBJ2-1; possible D gene TRBD2, 6 bases. The germline V and J ends were trimmed by 5 bases and 6 bases, with 17 bases remaining between them. Per germline, CDR1 SEHNR and CDR2 FQNEAQ (reference sequence). The CDR3 extends over 15 amino acids. As DNA, the CDR3 is TGTGCCAGCAGCCGTAGGCCAGGAGGGACCAATGAGCAGTTCTTC. Amino acids: CASSRRPGGTNEQFF.

The chain carries TRBV19 and TRBJ2-2; 7 bases line up with TRBD1. Germline V gene sequence: CDR1 LNHDA, CDR2 SQIVND (reference sequence). After removal of 3 bases from V and 1 base from J, the junction contained 2 bases not matched to a gene. The CDR3 contains 15 residues. This CDR3 reads CASSISGGNTGELFF. The CDR3 DNA reads TGTGCCAGTAGTATTTCAGGGGGGAACACCGGGGAGCTGTTTTTT.

This clone has more than one count but fewer than ten. Other DNA sequences in the sample encode the same CDR3. The gene calls are TRBV2 and TRBJ1-1; TRBD1 is a possible D gene (6 bases). Trimming removed 6 bases at V and 0 bases at J, with 8 bases between. Germline values: CDR1 SNHLY, CDR2 FYNNEI. This CDR3 has 13 amino acids. CDR3 protein: CASRDSMNTEAFF. CDR3 bases: TGTGCCAGCAGGGACAGCATGAACACTGAAGCTTTCTTT. Variable domain in full (rest from reference TRBV2 and TRBJ1-1): EPEVTQTPSHQVTQMGQEVILRCVPISNHLYFYWYRQILGQKVEFLVSFYNNEISEKSEIFDDQFSVERPDGSNFTLKIRSTKLEDSAMYFCASRDSMNTEAFFGQGTRLTVV.

The rearrangement uses TRBV14 and TRBJ2-4; 9 bases match TRBD1. The CDR3 contains 14 residues. V lost 4 bases and J lost 8; bases outside the gene matches: 6. Germline V gives CDR1 SGHDN, CDR2 FVKESK. The chain's CDR3 is CASSRGQGGDIQYF. The CDR3 DNA reads TGTGCCAGCAGCCGGGGACAGGGAGGGGACATTCAGTACTTC.

The V and J genes are TRBV7-9 and TRBJ2-1, with 11 positions matching TRBD2. J gave up 4 bases and V 4 bases, and 6 bases lay outside the gene matches. The CDR3 totals 16 residues. CDR1 is SEHNR, CDR2 FQNEAQ, per germline (reference sequence). The CDR3 reads CASSSYGTSGYNEQFF. The CDR3 DNA sequence: TGTGCCAGCAGCTCATACGGGACTAGCGGATACAATGAGCAGTTCTTC.

J is TRBJ1-2 and V is TRBV10-3; 12 positions match TRBD1. Germline CDR1 reads ENHRY; CDR2 reads SYGVKD. After removal of 6 bases from V and 7 bases from J, the junction contained 9 bases not matched to a gene. This CDR3 has 15 residues. CDR3: CAIRPGTGGFGGYTF. The CDR3 nucleotides read TGTGCCATCAGACCCGGGACAGGGGGCTTTGGTGGCTACACCTTC.

This rearrangement joins TRBV18 to TRBJ1-1, with no clear D. V was cut by 5 bases and J by 4 bases, with 11 bases left in between. CDR1 KGHSH and CDR2 LQKENI come from the germline V gene. This CDR3 contains 13 residues. The CDR3 region is CASSGDSGTEAFF. The CDR3 DNA reads TGTGCCAGCTCAGGGGATAGCGGCACTGAAGCTTTCTTT.

The genes are TRBV6-5 and TRBJ2-2, with 8 bases identical to TRBD2. With V trimmed by 10 bases and J by 8 bases, 6 bases remained unmatched. Germline CDR1 and CDR2: MNHEY and SVGAGI. This CDR3 is 12 amino acids long. The CDR3 sequence is CATWGLVGELFF. The DNA for the CDR3 is TGTGCCACCTGGGGACTAGTGGGGGAGCTGTTTTTT.

V gene TRBV15 combines with J gene TRBJ1-3; D gene uncertain. The V gene's germline CDR1 is LNHNV and CDR2 YYDKDF (reference sequence). V lost 5 bases, J lost 1 base, and 9 bases lay in between. The CDR3 consists of 14 residues. CDR3 in amino acids: CATSSGLSGNTIYF. The CDR3 region has the DNA TGTGCCACCAGCTCCGGACTTTCTGGAAACACCATATATTTT.

The chain is built from TRBV7-8 and TRBJ2-4; D gene ambiguous. The CDR3 extends over 11 amino acids. The germline V gene encodes CDR1 SGHVS and CDR2 FQNEAQ. The V end lost 5 bases, the J end lost 6 bases, and 5 bases lay between the germline ends. The CDR3 bases are TGTGCCAGCAGCACCCGAAACATTCAGTACTTC. Protein: CASSTRNIQYF. The full variable domain, in which reference TRBV7-8 and TRBJ2-4 provide the parts outside the CDR3, is GAGVSQSPRYKVAKRGQDVALRCDPISGHVSLFWYQQALGQGPEFLTYFQNEAQLDKSGLPSDRFFAERPEGSVSTLKIQRTQQEDSAVYLCASSTRNIQYFGAGTRLSVL.

This CDR3 is CASRRQGDEQYF. DNA for the CDR3: TGTGCCAGCAGAAGGCAGGGCGACGAGCAGTACTTC. The genes are TRBV6-5 and TRBJ2-7, with a weak D call TRBD1 (5 bases). Germline assignment: CDR1 MNHEY and CDR2 SVGAGI. This CDR3 contains 12 residues. The V gene lost 6 bases and the J gene lost 5 bases, with 11 bases spanning the gap.

The chain links TRBV6-5 to TRBJ2-7, with D hard to call. The V gene's germline CDR1 is MNHEY and CDR2 SVGAGI. CDR3 size: 14 residues. Deletions cut 6 bases from V and 1 base from J, with 13 bases between. The chain's CDR3 is CASRNPVGSYEQYF. CDR3 DNA: TGTGCCAGCAGAAACCCCGTGGGGTCCTACGAGCAGTACTTC.

The chain uses TRBV2 and TRBJ1-5; 8 nucleotides align to TRBD1. This CDR3 region has 16 residues. The V and J ends lost 5 bases and 5 bases, in that order; junction bases with no gene match: 11. CDR1 and CDR2 from the germline V gene are SNHLY and FYNNEI. Here the CDR3 reads CASSPLLGQGHQPQHF. CDR3 DNA: TGTGCCAGCAGTCCCCTCCTTGGACAGGGACATCAGCCCCAGCATTTT.